Listed here are 23 T cell receptor beta chains from one sample, sequenced in a study of CD8 T cells in ankylosing spondylitis. TCRdb used MiXCR to reprocess the 5' RACE reads, holding one entry per CDR3 protein. This table has 25,000 or so distinct CDR3 sequences, 6.5% to 9% appearing once. The sample was blood. The receptors derive from a male donor with ankylosing spondylitis or in good health (not recorded which).

The chain links TRBV7-9 to TRBJ1-4; D is ambiguous. This CDR3 region has 15 residues. Looked up from germline, CDR1 is SEHNR and CDR2 is FQNEAQ (reference sequence). Trimming removed 1 base from V and 6 bases from J, with 12 bases in between. The CDR3 protein is CASSLGGRNHEKLFF. The CDR3 nucleotides read TGTGCCAGCAGCTTAGGAGGCAGAAACCATGAAAAACTGTTTTTT.

This clonotype was counted between two and nine times. V usage is TRBV6-2 or TRBV6-3 and J usage is TRBJ2-2, with 9 bases lining up with TRBD1. Per the germline V gene, CDR1 is MNHEY and CDR2 is SVGEGT. Unmatched junction bases numbered 6, after V lost 6 bases and J lost 4 bases. This CDR3 is built from 15 residues. CDR3 loop: CASRERTGATGELFF. The DNA of the CDR3 is TGTGCCAGCAGAGAACGGACAGGGGCCACCGGGGAGCTGTTTTTT.

This clonotype was seen a few times. The chain is built from TRBV24-1 and TRBJ2-1; 12 bases are a match to TRBD2. V lost 7 bases, J lost 7 bases, and 4 bases stayed unmatched. The CDR3 is 14 residues long. Germline CDR1 and CDR2: KGHDR and SFDVKD. The DNA of the CDR3 is TGTGCCACCAGGCCGGGACTAGCGGGTAATGAGCAGTTCTTC. Encoded protein: CATRPGLAGNEQFF.

This clonotype was counted only a few times. The chain is built from TRBV5-4 and TRBJ2-3; D call uncertain. The germline V gene has CDR1 SGHNT and CDR2 YYREEE (reference sequence). V lost 5 bases, J lost 2 bases, and 9 bases lay in between. The CDR3 length is 13 residues. The CDR3 DNA reads TGTGCCAGCAGGCTGGACCTCACAGATACGCAGTATTTT. Translation: CASRLDLTDTQYF.

This sequence joins TRBV27 and TRBJ2-7; the match to TRBD2 covers 14 bases. V lost 0 bases and J lost 6; bases outside the gene matches: 7. CDR3 size: 17 residues. From germline, CDR1 is MNHEY and CDR2 SMNVEV (reference sequence). The DNA of the CDR3 is TGTGCCAGCAGTTTATCGGTTGGGACTAGCGGGAGTGGCGAGCAGTACTTC. The encoded protein is CASSLSVGTSGSGEQYF.

The J gene is TRBJ1-5, the V gene TRBV5-1; perhaps TRBD1 as D (5 bases). This CDR3 contains 15 residues. Trimming removed 1 base from V and 2 bases from J, with 10 bases in between. Looked up from germline, CDR1 is SGHRS and CDR2 is YFSETQ. The CDR3 DNA follows: TGCGCCAGCAGCTTGTTAGGGGAGGGCAATCAGCCCCAGCATTTT. Translation gives CASSLLGEGNQPQHF.

The chain uses TRBV6-5 and TRBJ2-5; the D is unclear. The CDR3 is made up of 11 amino acids. Trimming removed 7 bases at V and 5 bases at J, with 8 bases between. CDR1 is MNHEY, CDR2 SVGAGI, per germline. CDR3 loop: CASTLRETQYF. CDR3 nucleotide sequence: TGTGCCAGCACATTAAGGGAGACCCAGTACTTC.

This clonotype was detected only a few times. V is TRBV13 and J is TRBJ1-6, with D possibly being TRBD1 (6 bases). V was trimmed by 5 bases and J by 2 bases, leaving 13 bases between them. The CDR3 has 16 amino acids. Germline V CDR1 and CDR2: PRHDT, FYEKMQ (reference sequence). The CDR3 bases are TGTGCCAGCAGCCAAGGGGGGGTGGCCTATAATTCACCCCTCCACTTT. Protein product: CASSQGGVAYNSPLHF.

The chain uses TRBV4-1 and TRBJ2-1; unclear D gene. Trimming left V 4 bases short and J 9 bases short, with 13 bases between. Germline V lookup: CDR1 MGHRA, CDR2 YSYEKL. CDR3 size: 13 residues. The CDR3 protein is CASSRPAKGEQFF. CDR3 nucleotides: TGCGCCAGCAGCCGCCCCGCTAAGGGTGAGCAGTTCTTC.

CDR3 sequence reads: CASGWGAANEKLFF. The CDR3 DNA reads TGTGCCAGCGGGTGGGGGGCGGCTAATGAAAAACTGTTTTTT. This rearrangement joins TRBV6-6 to TRBJ1-4; maybe TRBD1 (6 bases). The CDR3 sequence is 14 residues long. Germline values: CDR1 MNHNY, CDR2 SVGAGI (reference sequence). The V end lost 8 bases, the J end lost 3 bases, and 13 bases lay between the germline ends.

This clonotype was seen a few times. The chain employs TRBV29-1 and TRBJ2-7; 7 nucleotides agree with TRBD2. This CDR3 has 15 residues. V shed 4 bases and J 2 bases; nucleotides not matched to a gene: 11. Germline CDR1 reads SQVTM; CDR2 reads ANQGSEA. The CDR3 loop reads CSVAGGSGFTYEQYF. The CDR3 region has the DNA TGCAGCGTTGCGGGGGGTTCAGGGTTTACCTACGAGCAGTACTTC.

This rearrangement joins TRBV29-1 to TRBJ2-2; TRBD1 might be the D (6 bases). Trimming removed 4 bases at V and 4 bases at J, with 13 bases between. The CDR3 is 14 amino acids. CDR1 and CDR2 from the germline V gene are SQVTM and ANQGSEA. The CDR3 nucleotides read TGCAGCGTTGCCTTGGACAGAAGCACCGGGGAGCTGTTTTTT. Amino acid sequence: CSVALDRSTGELFF.

The V call is TRBV28, the J call TRBJ1-4; 9 positions agree with TRBD1. The CDR3 loop spans 16 amino acids. Germline V gives CDR1 MDHEN, CDR2 SYDVKM. Unmatched junction bases numbered 8, after V lost 2 bases and J lost 7 bases. CDR3 amino acids: CASSLGPGTGSEKLFF. The DNA for the CDR3 is TGTGCCAGCAGTTTAGGACCCGGGACAGGGTCTGAAAAACTGTTTTTT.

This clonotype was seen at least ten times. The chain recombines TRBV6-6 with TRBJ2-7, with 7 bases identical to TRBD2. Germline lookup yields CDR1 MNHNY and CDR2 SVGAGI (reference sequence). The CDR3 contains 10 residues. V was clipped by 8 bases and J by 8 bases; unmatched bases: 3. CDR3: CASSGTKQYF. In nucleotides, the CDR3 is TGTGCCAGCTCCGGGACTAAGCAGTACTTC.

A few counts support this clonotype. V is TRBV7-8 and J is TRBJ1-1; 11 bases match TRBD1. Germline V CDR1 and CDR2: SGHVS, FQNEAQ. With V trimmed by 11 bases and J by 4 bases, 9 bases remained unmatched. The CDR3 spans 14 residues. CDR3 DNA sequence: TGTGCCTGCGATATAGGGACAGGGGGCACTGAAGCTTTCTTT. Translation: CACDIGTGGTEAFF.

This chain uses TRBV28 with TRBJ2-4; no firm D call. CDR1 is MDHEN, CDR2 SYDVKM, per germline. The CDR3 consists of 13 residues. V dropped 6 bases and J dropped 2 bases, with 8 bases sitting between them. The DNA for the CDR3 is TGTGCCAGCAGCCTTGGACCCAAAAACATTCAGTACTTC. Protein product: CASSLGPKNIQYF.

V is TRBV24-1 and J is TRBJ2-5; D tentatively reads TRBD1 or TRBD2 (5 bases each). The CDR3 extends over 12 amino acids. Germline V gene lookup returns CDR1 KGHDR and CDR2 SFDVKD. Trimming stripped 7 bases from V and 3 bases from J, with 8 bases between. The DNA for the CDR3 is TGTGCCACCAGGGGACGGAAAGAGACCCAGTACTTC. It encodes CATRGRKETQYF.

The chain uses TRBV7-7 and TRBJ2-3; TRBD2 matches 11 bases. V lost 5 bases, J lost 5 bases, and 3 bases stayed unmatched. The germline V gene encodes CDR1 SSHAT and CDR2 FNYEAQ (reference sequence). The CDR3 runs 14 residues. CDR3 protein: CASSQGLAGDTQYF. CDR3 sequence (DNA): TGTGCCAGCAGCCAAGGACTAGCGGGAGATACGCAGTATTTT.

This clonotype was counted many times. This sequence joins TRBV9 and TRBJ1-4; D unclear. Germline V gene sequence: CDR1 SGDLS, CDR2 YYNGEE. Trimming removed 3 bases from V and 8 bases from J, with 14 bases in between. The CDR3 extends over 14 amino acids. CDR3 nucleotides: TGTGCCAGCAGCGGCGGGAGGTCCTTCGAAAAACTGTTTTTT. Protein sequence: CASSGGRSFEKLFF.

The chain combines TRBV28 with TRBJ1-1; weak D call: TRBD1 (6 bases). CDR3 size: 14 residues. The ends were cut back, 7 bases at V and 5 bases at J, with 17 bases in the middle. The germline V gene has CDR1 MDHEN and CDR2 SYDVKM. CDR3 nucleotides: TGTGCCAGCACCCGACAGGTGAGGGGGACTGAAGCTTTCTTT. Protein product: CASTRQVRGTEAFF.

This clonotype is classed as medium-sized. The rearrangement joins TRBV5-1 to TRBJ2-2; D uncertain. The CDR3 contains 12 residues. Trimming removed 4 bases at V and 6 bases at J, with 7 bases between. In germline, CDR1 is SGHRS, CDR2 YFSETQ. The CDR3 DNA follows: TGCGCCAGCAGCCCGGTTCCCGGGGAGCTGTTTTTT. Protein: CASSPVPGELFF.

This clonotype was detected only a few times. CDR3 region: CASSSRRNTEAFF. For the CDR3, the DNA is TGTGCCAGCAGCTCACGGAGGAACACTGAAGCTTTCTTT. This chain links TRBV7-9 with TRBJ1-1; D uncertain. The CDR3 length is 13 residues. The germline V gene encodes CDR1 SEHNR and CDR2 FQNEAQ (reference sequence). Trimming cost V 4 bases and J 1 base, with 7 bases left between them.

This clonotype was recorded at least ten times. The rearrangement joins TRBV7-6 to TRBJ2-2; 7 nucleotides line up with TRBD1. This CDR3 has 13 residues. After removal of 5 bases from V and 7 bases from J, the junction contained 4 bases not matched to a gene. CDR1 SGHVS and CDR2 FNYEAQ come from the germline V gene. The CDR3 protein is CASSQTGIGELFF. The CDR3 DNA sequence: TGTGCCAGCAGCCAGACAGGGATCGGGGAGCTGTTTTTT.